Following are 14 T cell receptor beta chains from one sample sequenced in a study of blood T cell repertoires in COVID-19. Profiling relied on immunoSEQ multiplex PCR, and the TCRdb table lists in-frame clones only, not all of them. The sample yields about 150,000 clones, 80% to 90% seen once. Input material: peripheral blood. The receptor source for this set is a man aged 55 to 70 with active or convalescent COVID-19.

The chain is built from TRBV5-1 and TRBJ2-7; 9 bases fit TRBD1. Trimming removed 3 bases from V and 0 bases from J; junction bases left unmatched: 4. Germline loops: CDR1 SGHRS, CDR2 YFSETQ. This CDR3 has 15 amino acids. CDR3 region: CASSSGTGSSYEQYF. In DNA form, the CDR3 reads TGCGCCAGCAGCTCGGGGACAGGGAGCTCCTACGAGCAGTACTTC.

V is TRBV6-5 and J is TRBJ1-2; D is possibly TRBD1 (6 bases). V was pared by 6 bases and J by 2 bases, with 10 bases between. The CDR3 spans 13 residues. Per germline, CDR1 MNHEY and CDR2 SVGAGI. The CDR3 is CASSSGQNYGYTF. The CDR3 DNA sequence: TGTGCCAGCAGCTCTGGACAGAACTATGGCTACACCTTC.

V and J are TRBV7-8 and TRBJ1-2, with D hard to call. Germline assignment: CDR1 SGHVS and CDR2 FQNEAQ. With 1 base removed from V and 4 bases from J, the gap between germline ends came to 10 bases. The CDR3 contains 14 residues. CDR3 sequence reads: CASSLEPLRYGYTF. The CDR3 nucleotides are TGTGCCAGCAGCTTAGAGCCGTTACGCTATGGCTACACCTTC.

The chain recombines TRBV29-1 with TRBJ2-2; maybe TRBD2 (6 bases). The CDR3 length is 15 residues. The V end lost 7 bases, the J end lost 2 bases, and 17 bases lay between the germline ends. Per germline, CDR1 SQVTM and CDR2 ANQGSEA. The CDR3 protein is CSARAGTGNTGELFF. The CDR3 region has the DNA TGCAGCGCTAGGGCCGGGACTGGCAACACCGGGGAGCTGTTTTTT.

This clone has just one count. The chain couples TRBV7-9 to TRBJ2-1; D is perhaps TRBD2 (6 bases). Germline CDR1 and CDR2: SEHNR and FQNEAQ (reference sequence). Trimming took 3 bases from V and 4 from J, leaving 13 bases between them. The CDR3 spans 15 residues. CDR3 in DNA: TGTGCCAGCAGCTTCCGAAGCGGGTCGTACAATGAGCAGTTCTTC. Its protein product is CASSFRSGSYNEQFF.

This sequence joins TRBV24-1 and TRBJ1-2; unclear D gene. The CDR3 runs 12 residues. Trimming took off 8 bases at V and 8 bases at J, with 14 bases between the two ends. Germline values: CDR1 KGHDR, CDR2 SFDVKD. CDR3 protein: CATTTVKPGYTF. The CDR3 DNA reads TGTGCCACCACCACGGTCAAACCGGGCTACACCTTC.

The V and J genes are TRBV9 and TRBJ2-3; D not certain. CDR1 and CDR2 (germline): SGDLS, YYNGEE. Trimming cost V 4 bases and J 5 bases, with 5 bases left between them. The CDR3 covers 11 residues. The CDR3 loop reads CASSSQDTQYF. The CDR3 bases are TGTGCCAGCAGCTCCCAAGATACGCAGTATTTT.

V is TRBV4-2 and J is TRBJ1-4; 7 bases map to TRBD1. The ends lost 0 bases at V and 0 bases at J; junction bases unmatched: 7. Looked up from germline, CDR1 is LGHNA and CDR2 is YNFKEQ. This CDR3 is built from 18 residues. The CDR3 nucleotides read TGTGCCAGCAGCCAAGATTGGGGACAGACTGCAACTAATGAAAAACTGTTTTTT. This translates into CASSQDWGQTATNEKLFF.

This chain uses TRBV5-4 with TRBJ1-3, with 9 nucleotides matching TRBD1. The germline V gene encodes CDR1 SGHNT and CDR2 YYREEE (reference sequence). This CDR3 region has 15 residues. Germline trimming cut 0 bases from V and 4 bases from J; bases unmatched to any gene: 2. The CDR3 sequence: CASSLGGQGGNTIYF. The CDR3 DNA is TGTGCCAGCAGCTTGGGGGGACAGGGAGGAAACACCATATATTTT.

V and J are TRBV27 and TRBJ2-3; D is undetermined. Looked up from germline, CDR1 is MNHEY and CDR2 is SMNVEV (reference sequence). This CDR3 region has 10 residues. Deletions cut 11 bases from V and 2 bases from J, with 5 bases between. The CDR3 reads CAGHTDTQYF. The CDR3 DNA sequence: TGTGCCGGCCACACAGATACGCAGTATTTT.

The rearrangement joins TRBV25-1 to TRBJ2-7; TRBD1 matches at 8 bases. Per germline, CDR1 MGHDK and CDR2 SYGVNS. The CDR3 contains 16 residues. V trimming: 2 bases; J trimming: 3 bases; junction bases outside the gene matches: 9. CDR3 region: CASSELGQGSFYEQYF. CDR3 nucleotides: TGTGCCAGCAGTGAACTTGGACAGGGCTCCTTCTACGAGCAGTACTTC.

V is TRBV18 and J is TRBJ2-2; TRBD2 agrees at 8 bases. The CDR3 is 16 residues long. Germline-derived CDR1 and CDR2 are KGHSH and LQKENI. Trimming took 2 bases from V and 1 from J; bases not matched to a gene: 3. The CDR3 DNA sequence: TGTGCCAGCTCACCAGTCCTAGCGGGGAACACCGGGGAGCTGTTTTTT. It is translated as CASSPVLAGNTGELFF. Supplemented by reference TRBV18 and TRBJ2-2, the full variable domain reads NAGVMQNPRHLVRRRGQEARLRCSPMKGHSHVYWYRQLPEEGLKFMVYLQKENIIDESGMPKERFSAEFPKEGPSILRIQQVVRGDSAAYFCASSPVLAGNTGELFFGEGSRLTVL.

This clone was seen once. This chain uses TRBV3-1 (or the pseudogene TRBV3-2) with TRBJ2-3, with D possibly matching TRBD1 (5 bases). V lost 4 bases and J 4 bases, leaving 12 bases between the germline ends. The CDR3 sequence is 14 residues long. Per germline, CDR1 LGHDT and CDR2 YNNKEL (reference sequence). CDR3 sequence (DNA): TGTGCCAGCAGCCCTAACCCAGGGCCAGATACGCAGTATTTT. The encoded protein is CASSPNPGPDTQYF.

This clone was detected once. This chain connects TRBV7-6 to TRBJ2-3; 8 bases match TRBD1. The CDR3 loop spans 16 amino acids. Trimming took 5 bases from V and 5 from J; bases not matched to a gene: 12. The V gene's germline CDR1 is SGHVS and CDR2 FNYEAQ. CDR3 DNA: TGTGCCAGCAGCCCGGCCCAGGGGGCTTACGGAGATACGCAGTATTTT. This sequence encodes CASSPAQGAYGDTQYF. Using reference TRBV7-6 and TRBJ2-3 for the parts outside the CDR3, the full variable domain is GAGVSQSPRYKVTKRGQDVALRCDPISGHVSLYWYRQALGQGPEFLTYFNYEAQQDKSGLPNDRFSAERPEGSISTLTIQRTEQRDSAMYRCASSPAQGAYGDTQYFGPGTRLTVL.